Below, 22 T cell receptor beta chains from the same sample are listed, as sequenced in a study of cytomegalovirus exposure and HLA in healthy donors. The PCR employed 60 Vbeta primers together with 13 Jbeta primers. Profiling relied on immunoSEQ multiplex PCR, and the TCRdb table lists in-frame clones only, not all of them. The table includes 170,000 or so clones, about 86% detected once. The sample taken for sequencing was PBMCs. These receptors originate from a woman in her twenties or thirties in good health and CMV-seronegative.

This chain connects TRBV2 to TRBJ2-3; TRBD2 might be the D (7 bases). This CDR3 has 15 residues. Germline CDR1 SNHLY, CDR2 FYNNEI. Trimming shortened V by 2 bases and J by 7 bases, and 16 bases separated the two germline ends. The CDR3 region is CASSELAGALNTQYF. For the CDR3, the DNA is TGTGCCAGCAGTGAACTCGCGGGGGCCCTAAATACGCAGTATTTT.

This clone is a singleton in its sample. The chain recombines TRBV7-9 with TRBJ1-2; 7 bases align to TRBD1. CDR3 size: 15 residues. CDR1 is SEHNR, CDR2 FQNEAQ, per germline (reference sequence). With 5 bases clipped from V and 8 bases from J, the junction kept 14 bases outside the gene matches. The CDR3 reads CASSETGSGGEGYTF. The CDR3, as DNA: TGTGCCAGCAGCGAGACAGGGAGTGGAGGAGAAGGCTACACCTTC. Looking up the rest from reference TRBV7-9 and TRBJ1-2 gives the full variable domain: DTGVSQNPRHKITKRGQNVTFRCDPISEHNRLYWYRQTLGQGPEFLTYFQNEAQLEKSRLLSDRFSAERPKGSFSTLEIQRTEQGDSAMYLCASSETGSGGEGYTFGSGTRLTVV.

V is TRBV29-1 and J is TRBJ1-5; D not resolved. The CDR3 runs 14 residues. Trimming took off 5 bases at V and 6 bases at J, with 17 bases between the two ends. Germline V gene sequence: CDR1 SQVTM, CDR2 ANQGSEA. The CDR3 is CSVRTGGGAQPQHF. DNA for the CDR3: TGCAGCGTTCGGACGGGCGGAGGTGCTCAGCCCCAGCATTTT.

CDR3 DNA sequence: TGTGCCAGCAGCTTACGCGGGACTAGCGGGAGTCTGAGGAATGAGCAGTTCTTC. Translating it yields CASSLRGTSGSLRNEQFF. The V call is TRBV7-8, the J call TRBJ2-1, with 14 positions matching TRBD2. The V gene end was trimmed by 2 bases and the J gene end by 7 bases; junction bases not matched to a gene: 10. In germline, CDR1 is SGHVS, CDR2 FQNEAQ. CDR3 size: 18 residues.

This chain links TRBV7-2 with TRBJ2-1; D gene ambiguous. Trimming left V 5 bases short and J 4 bases short, with 9 bases between. Germline CDR1 reads SGHTA; CDR2 reads FQGNSA. This CDR3 comprises 13 residues. The CDR3: CASSQPDYNEQFF. In DNA, the CDR3 is TGTGCCAGCAGCCAACCAGATTACAATGAGCAGTTCTTC.

The chain recombines TRBV15 with TRBJ1-2, with D tentatively TRBD1 (5 bases). The CDR3 runs to 15 residues. The germline gives CDR1 LNHNV, CDR2 YYDKDF (reference sequence). Trimming stripped 1 base from V and 2 bases from J, with 11 bases between. CDR3 protein: CATSRGVGANYGYTF. The DNA of the CDR3 is TGTGCCACCAGCAGAGGGGTAGGGGCCAACTATGGCTACACCTTC. The full variable domain, completed using reference TRBV15 and TRBJ1-2, is DAMVIQNPRYQVTQFGKPVTLSCSQTLNHNVMYWYQQKSSQAPKLLFHYYDKDFNNEADTPDNFQSRRPNTSFCFLDIRSPGLGDTAMYLCATSRGVGANYGYTFGSGTRLTVV.

The V call is TRBV4-1, the J call TRBJ1-1; possible D gene TRBD1, 6 bases. Germline assignment: CDR1 MGHRA and CDR2 YSYEKL. The V end lost 3 bases, the J end lost 5 bases, and 10 bases lay between the germline ends. This CDR3 is built from 13 residues. CDR3 DNA sequence: TGCGCCAGCAGCCAGGGGAGGGGGACTGAAGCTTTCTTT. It is translated as CASSQGRGTEAFF.

The J gene is TRBJ2-1, the V gene TRBV28; the D gene is possibly TRBD2 (5 bases). CDR3 length: 21 residues. Germline lookup yields CDR1 MDHEN and CDR2 SYDVKM. V lost 6 bases to trimming and J lost 6 bases, with 36 bases between them. The DNA of the CDR3 is TGTGCCAGCAGGGAACGGGGAAAATTTACACGCCTGTCCTTGAATTTCAATGAGCAGTTCTTC. As protein: CASRERGKFTRLSLNFNEQFF.

The V gene is TRBV28, the J gene TRBJ2-7, with TRBD1 identical over 8 bases. The CDR3 has 13 amino acids. The ends lost 4 bases at V and 2 bases at J; junction bases unmatched: 1. Germline V gives CDR1 MDHEN, CDR2 SYDVKM. The CDR3: CASSSTGAYEQYF. The CDR3 nucleotides read TGTGCCAGCAGTTCGACAGGGGCCTACGAGCAGTACTTC.

The chain links TRBV15 to TRBJ2-5, with 9 bases matching TRBD1. CDR1 is LNHNV, CDR2 YYDKDF, per germline (reference sequence). CDR3 length: 14 residues. Trimming at V came to 6 bases and at J to 4 bases, leaving 6 bases not matched to a gene. The CDR3 sequence: CATSADRGRETQYF. The DNA for the CDR3 is TGTGCCACCAGTGCGGACAGGGGACGAGAGACCCAGTACTTC. Complete variable domain (other parts from reference TRBV15 and TRBJ2-5): DAMVIQNPRYQVTQFGKPVTLSCSQTLNHNVMYWYQQKSSQAPKLLFHYYDKDFNNEADTPDNFQSRRPNTSFCFLDIRSPGLGDTAMYLCATSADRGRETQYFGPGTRLLVL.

The rearrangement uses TRBV5-1 and TRBJ2-3; 12 nucleotides agree with TRBD2. Germline CDR1 and CDR2: SGHRS and YFSETQ. The CDR3 contains 16 residues. The V gene end was trimmed by 0 bases and the J gene end by 1 base; junction bases not matched to a gene: 0. CDR3 region: CASSLASGGGTDTQYF. CDR3 nucleotide sequence: TGCGCCAGCAGCTTGGCTAGCGGGGGGGGCACAGATACGCAGTATTTT. Looking up the rest from reference TRBV5-1 and TRBJ2-3 gives the full variable domain: KAGVTQTPRYLIKTRGQQVTLSCSPISGHRSVSWYQQTPGQGLQFLFEYFSETQRNKGNFPGRFSGRQFSNSRSEMNVSTLELGDSALYLCASSLASGGGTDTQYFGPGTRLTVL.

V gene TRBV7-9 combines with J gene TRBJ2-7, with TRBD1 identical over 9 bases. V trimming: 0 bases; J trimming: 6 bases; junction bases outside the gene matches: 6. This CDR3 contains 15 residues. The germline V gene has CDR1 SEHNR and CDR2 FQNEAQ (reference sequence). The CDR3 nucleotides read TGTGCCAGCAGCTTAGCGGTAACAGGGGGCCGCGAGCAGTACTTC. Translated, it gives CASSLAVTGGREQYF.

The chain joins TRBV28 to TRBJ2-2, with D maybe TRBD2 (6 bases). With 3 bases removed from V and 1 base from J, the gap between germline ends came to 12 bases. This CDR3 comprises 16 residues. Looked up from germline, CDR1 is MDHEN and CDR2 is SYDVKM. The CDR3 reads CASSFSAGRNTGELFF. Written as DNA, the CDR3 is TGTGCCAGCAGTTTTTCGGCGGGACGGAACACCGGGGAGCTGTTTTTT.

V is TRBV28 and J is TRBJ1-4; 8 bases fit TRBD1. The V gene end was trimmed by 8 bases and the J gene end by 3 bases; junction bases not matched to a gene: 2. This CDR3 spans 13 amino acids. CDR1 and CDR2 from the germline V gene are MDHEN and SYDVKM. In DNA, the CDR3 is TGTGCCAGCGAGGACAGGGCTAATGAAAAACTGTTTTTT. Its protein product is CASEDRANEKLFF.

As concerns this clone: At one end the junction does not follow the germline gene, possibly because of a read error. The chain combines TRBV4-2 with TRBJ2-6; the match to TRBD2 covers 14 bases. Germline V gene sequence: CDR1 LGHNA, CDR2 YNFKEQ. The CDR3 length is 21 residues. In nucleotides, the CDR3 is TGTGCCAGCAGCCATCGGGCAGGCCCGGGACTAGCGGGGGCTGGGGCCAACGGCCTGACTTTC. Protein sequence: CASSHRAGPGLAGAGANGLTF.

This chain uses TRBV7-6 with TRBJ2-1, with D perhaps matching TRBD2 (5 bases). The CDR3 runs to 15 residues. Germline V lookup: CDR1 SGHVS, CDR2 FNYEAQ. With 5 bases removed from V and 0 bases from J, the gap between germline ends came to 11 bases. The CDR3 bases are TGTGCCAGCAGCGAGAACCGGGACTCCTACAATGAGCAGTTCTTC. Protein sequence: CASSENRDSYNEQFF.

The chain recombines TRBV10-2 with TRBJ1-3; 9 nucleotides line up with TRBD1. V lost 7 bases, J lost 1 base, and 5 bases stayed unmatched. This CDR3 is 15 amino acids long. Germline V lookup: CDR1 WSHSY, CDR2 SAAADI. CDR3 nucleotide sequence: TGCGCCAGCAAACCGGACAGGGGATCTGGAAACACCATATATTTT. Encoded protein: CASKPDRGSGNTIYF.

The V and J genes are TRBV28 and TRBJ1-6, with a weak D call TRBD1 (5 bases). V was trimmed by 6 bases and J by 6 bases, leaving 18 bases between them. CDR1 and CDR2 from the germline V gene are MDHEN and SYDVKM. The CDR3 contains 16 residues. CDR3 sequence reads: CASRDLGPPINSPLHF. The CDR3, as DNA: TGTGCCAGCAGAGACTTGGGGCCCCCAATTAATTCACCCCTCCACTTT.

This CDR3 is CASSSTRLAAVPFEQYF. The CDR3 DNA reads as TGTGCCAGCAGTTCCACAAGACTAGCCGCAGTCCCATTTGAGCAGTACTTC. V usage is TRBV27 and J usage is TRBJ2-5, with TRBD2 matching over 7 bases. This CDR3 has 17 residues. The trim removed 4 bases at V and 11 bases at J, leaving 22 bases unmatched. The germline V gene has CDR1 MNHEY and CDR2 SMNVEV (reference sequence).

On this clone itself: One end of the junction varies from germline; a read error may be responsible. This chain uses TRBV7-9 with TRBJ1-2, with TRBD1 matching 8 bases. CDR3 size: 14 residues. Germline assignment: CDR1 SEHNR and CDR2 FQNEAQ (reference sequence). The CDR3 here is CSSSEPGTGYGYTF. The CDR3, as DNA: TGTTCCAGCAGCGAGCCCGGGACAGGATATGGCTACACCTTC.

The chain carries TRBV27 and TRBJ1-5; D is unresolved. Trimming shortened V by 4 bases and J by 6 bases, and 19 bases separated the two germline ends. The CDR3 sequence is 16 residues long. The germline V gene has CDR1 MNHEY and CDR2 SMNVEV (reference sequence). The CDR3 DNA sequence: TGTGCCAGCAGTTCCACCAAAATAGGAGGGCGTCAGCCCCAGCATTTT. This codes for CASSSTKIGGRQPQHF.

This chain links TRBV28 with TRBJ2-3; D possibly corresponds to TRBD2 (5 bases). The length of the CDR3 is 13 residues. Trimming pared 7 bases from V and 1 base from J, leaving 9 bases between. CDR1 is MDHEN, CDR2 SYDVKM, per germline. As DNA, the CDR3 is TGTGCCAGCACGGGGTGGGGCACAGATACGCAGTATTTT. This translates into CASTGWGTDTQYF.